This T cell receptor beta chain originates from a study of shared clonotypes between healthy human individuals. Genomic DNA of every subset was divided equally among multiple immunoSEQ plates. Original analysis: Filtering differed because ImmunoSEQ produced junction-only sequences that carried no quality scores. The protocol was immunoSEQ multiplex PCR, while the TCRdb copy is restricted to in-frame clones and leaves out a portion. The DNA was the basis for D and trimming; V, J and clone size are from that table. The table shows a few million clones, with 80% to 95% occurring only once. There were only Caucasian adults among the donors, and all lived in Nashville, Tennessee. Trimming removed 2 bases at V and 2 bases at J, with 14 bases between. The CDR3 is 16 amino acids. Germline CDR1 MNHEY, CDR2 SVGAGI.

The TCR was taken from a man younger than 30 in good health. Some clones in this sample may be carry-over from other donors' samples. V gene TRBV6-5 combines with J gene TRBJ2-3; D call uncertain. Sequences were obtained from naive CD4+ T cells from PBMCs. Subset specified: CD45RA+ positively selected. The CDR3 sequence is CASSYTGNLYTDTQYF. Written as DNA, the CDR3 is TGTGCCAGCAGTTACACTGGTAATCTGTACACAGATACGCAGTATTTT.